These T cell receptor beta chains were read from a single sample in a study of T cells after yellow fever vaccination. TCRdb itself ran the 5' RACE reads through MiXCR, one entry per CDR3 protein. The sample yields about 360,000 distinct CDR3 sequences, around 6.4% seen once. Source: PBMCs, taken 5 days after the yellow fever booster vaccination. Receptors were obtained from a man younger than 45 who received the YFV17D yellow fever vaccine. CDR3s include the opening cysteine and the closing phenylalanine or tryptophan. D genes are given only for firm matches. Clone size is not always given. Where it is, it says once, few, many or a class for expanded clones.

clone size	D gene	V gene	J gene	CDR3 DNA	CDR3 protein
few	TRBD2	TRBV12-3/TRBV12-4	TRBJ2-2	TGTGCCAGCAGTAGAAGGACTAGCGGATCCGGGGAGCTGTTTTTT	CASSRRTSGSGELFF
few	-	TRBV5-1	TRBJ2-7	TGCGCCAGCAGCCCCTCGGGGAGGATGGGCTACGAGCAGTACTTC	CASSPSGRMGYEQYF
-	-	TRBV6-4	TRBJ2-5	TGTGCCCAGACTCCAGGGTGGAGACAAGAGACCCAGTACTTC	CAQTPGWRQETQYF
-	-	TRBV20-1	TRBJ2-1	TGCAGTGCTAGAGATGAAAGGGAACGGTACAATGAGCAGTTCTTC	CSARDERERYNEQFF
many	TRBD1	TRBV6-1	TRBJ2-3	TGTGCCAGCGCAGGGGCGACAGGGGGTGCAGATACGCAGTATTTT	CASAGATGGADTQYF
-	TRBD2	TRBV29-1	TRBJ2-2	TGCAGCGGAGCGGGAGGGAACACCGGGGAGCTGTTTTTT	CSGAGGNTGELFF
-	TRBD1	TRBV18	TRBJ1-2	TGTGCCAGCTCACCACCAGGGACAGGAGCTCAGGAAAGCTATGGCTACACCTTC	CASSPPGTGAQESYGYTF
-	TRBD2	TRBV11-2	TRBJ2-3	TGTGCCAGCAGAAAAACTCCGGGAGGAGACTATGATACGCAGTATTTT	CASRKTPGGDYDTQYF
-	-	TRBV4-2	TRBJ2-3	TGTGCCAGCAGCCAAGTCCTCCCCGGGACTAGCACAGATACGCAGTATTTT	CASSQVLPGTSTDTQYF
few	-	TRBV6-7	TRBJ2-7	TGTGCCAGCAGTGTTATGCGGGGCTACGAGCAGTACTTC	CASSVMRGYEQYF
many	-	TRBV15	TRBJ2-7	TGTGCCACCAGCAGACCGGGGCTTCAATACGAGCAGTACTTC	CATSRPGLQYEQYF
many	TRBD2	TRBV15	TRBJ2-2	TGTGCCACCAGCCCGTCTAGCGGGAAGTTAGTCGGGGAGCTGTTTTTT	CATSPSSGKLVGELFF
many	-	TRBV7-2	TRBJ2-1	TGTGCCAGCAGCTTAGTTGGGGGCAATGAGCAGTTCTTC	CASSLVGGNEQFF
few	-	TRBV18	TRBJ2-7	TGTGCCAGCTCAAGCACGAAGGGGTACGAGCAGTACTTC	CASSSTKGYEQYF
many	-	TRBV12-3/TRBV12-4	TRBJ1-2	TGTGCCAGCAGCCCGACAAGGAACTATGGCTACACCTTC	CASSPTRNYGYTF
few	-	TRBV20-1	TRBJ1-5	TGCAGTGCTAGAGACACTAATCAGCCCCAGCATTTT	CSARDTNQPQHF
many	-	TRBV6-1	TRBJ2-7	TGTGCCAGCAGGGGAGGACACCCGTACGAGCAGTACTTC	CASRGGHPYEQYF
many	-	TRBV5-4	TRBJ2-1	TGTGCCAGCAGCTTGGTGGGCAGGAAGGTAGATGAGCAGTTCTTC	CASSLVGRKVDEQFF
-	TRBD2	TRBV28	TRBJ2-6	TGTGCCACCCACGGGGGGACCGGGTCTGGGGCCAACGTCCTGACTTTC	CATHGGTGSGANVLTF
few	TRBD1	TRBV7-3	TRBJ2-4	TGTGCCAGCAGCTTAAGGCCCCCCTTTCACCGGGACAGGTTTATAGCCAAAAACATTCAGTACTTC	CASSLRPPFHRDRFIAKNIQYF
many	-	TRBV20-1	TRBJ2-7	TGCAGTGCTAGAGATCTTTCCCACGAGCAGTACTTC	CSARDLSHEQYF
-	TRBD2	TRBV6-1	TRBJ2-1	TGTGCCAGCAGGGGAGGGACCAGACTATACAATGAGCAGTTCTTC	CASRGGTRLYNEQFF
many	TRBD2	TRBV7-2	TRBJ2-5	TGTGCCAGCACCCTAGTCTCTGGACTAGCAGTAGAGACCCAGTACTTC	CASTLVSGLAVETQYF
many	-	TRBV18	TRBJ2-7	TGTGCCAGCTCACCCGGGACATTCTACGAGCAGTACTTC	CASSPGTFYEQYF